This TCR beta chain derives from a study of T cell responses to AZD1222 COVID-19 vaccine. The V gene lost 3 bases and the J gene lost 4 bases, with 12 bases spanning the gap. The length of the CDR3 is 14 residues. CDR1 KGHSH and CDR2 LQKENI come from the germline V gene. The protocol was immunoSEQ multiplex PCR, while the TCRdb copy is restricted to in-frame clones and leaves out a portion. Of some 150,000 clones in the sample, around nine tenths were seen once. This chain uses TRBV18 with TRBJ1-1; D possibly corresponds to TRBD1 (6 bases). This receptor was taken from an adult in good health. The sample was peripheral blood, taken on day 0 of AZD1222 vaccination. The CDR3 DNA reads TGTGCCAGCTCACCTCAGGGGCGAATCACTGAAGCTTTCTTT. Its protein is CASSPQGRITEAFF.